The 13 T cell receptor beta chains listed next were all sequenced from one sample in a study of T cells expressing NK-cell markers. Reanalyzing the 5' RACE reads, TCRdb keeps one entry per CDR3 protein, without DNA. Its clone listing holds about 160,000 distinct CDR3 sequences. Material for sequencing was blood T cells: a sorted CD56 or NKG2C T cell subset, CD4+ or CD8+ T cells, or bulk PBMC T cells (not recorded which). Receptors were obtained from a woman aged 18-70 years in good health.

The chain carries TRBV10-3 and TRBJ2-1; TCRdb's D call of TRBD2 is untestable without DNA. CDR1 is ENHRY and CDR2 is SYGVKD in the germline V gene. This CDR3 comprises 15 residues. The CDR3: CAISSTSGGANEQFF.

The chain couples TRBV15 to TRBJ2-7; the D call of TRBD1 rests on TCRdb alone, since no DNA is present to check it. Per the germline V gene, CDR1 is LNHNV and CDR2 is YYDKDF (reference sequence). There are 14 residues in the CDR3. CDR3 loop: CATSRGTDSYEQYF.

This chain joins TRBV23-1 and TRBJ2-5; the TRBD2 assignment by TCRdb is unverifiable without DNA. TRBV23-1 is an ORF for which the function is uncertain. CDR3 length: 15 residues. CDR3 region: CASSQSGESQETQYF.

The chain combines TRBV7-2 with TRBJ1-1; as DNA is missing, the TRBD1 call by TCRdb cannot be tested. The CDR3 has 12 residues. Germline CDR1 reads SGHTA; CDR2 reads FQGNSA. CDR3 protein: CASSSMDRGAFF.

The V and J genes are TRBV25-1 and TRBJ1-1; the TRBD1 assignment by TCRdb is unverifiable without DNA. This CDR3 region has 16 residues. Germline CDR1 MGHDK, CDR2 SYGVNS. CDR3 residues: CASSQGGVIMNTEAFF.

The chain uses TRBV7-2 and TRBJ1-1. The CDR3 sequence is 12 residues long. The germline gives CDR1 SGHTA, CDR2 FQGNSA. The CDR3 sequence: CASIPLYTEAFF.

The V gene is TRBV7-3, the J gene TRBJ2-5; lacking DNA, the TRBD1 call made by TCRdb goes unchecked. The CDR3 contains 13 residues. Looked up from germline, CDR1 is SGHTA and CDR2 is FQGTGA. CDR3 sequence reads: CASSFNRGETQYF.

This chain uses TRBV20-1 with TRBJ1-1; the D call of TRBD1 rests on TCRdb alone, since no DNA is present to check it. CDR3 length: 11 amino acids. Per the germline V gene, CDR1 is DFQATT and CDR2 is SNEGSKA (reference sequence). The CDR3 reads CSTGGGPRAFF.

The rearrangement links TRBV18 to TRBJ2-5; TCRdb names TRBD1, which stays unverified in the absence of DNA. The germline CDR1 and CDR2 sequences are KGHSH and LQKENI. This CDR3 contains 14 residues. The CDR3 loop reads CASSPRAAGETQYF.

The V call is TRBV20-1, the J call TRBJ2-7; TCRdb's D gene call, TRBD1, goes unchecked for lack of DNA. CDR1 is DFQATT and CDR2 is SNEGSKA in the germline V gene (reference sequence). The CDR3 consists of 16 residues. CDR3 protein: CSARDQTGRSEYEQYF.

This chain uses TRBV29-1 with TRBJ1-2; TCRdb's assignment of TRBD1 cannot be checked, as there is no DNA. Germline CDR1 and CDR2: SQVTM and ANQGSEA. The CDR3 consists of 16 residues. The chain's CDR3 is CSVEDPTGGDEYGYTF.

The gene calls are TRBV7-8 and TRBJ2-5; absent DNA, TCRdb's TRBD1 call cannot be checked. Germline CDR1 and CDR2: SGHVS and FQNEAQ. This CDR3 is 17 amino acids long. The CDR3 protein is CASSLARTPGPDRTQYF.

The chain's CDR3 is CASSLGQLNEQFF. The V call is TRBV5-1, the J call TRBJ2-1. The germline V gene encodes CDR1 SGHRS and CDR2 YFSETQ. This CDR3 has 13 amino acids.